Below, 31 T cell receptor beta chains from the same sample are listed, as sequenced in a study of blood T cell repertoires in COVID-19. Clones were sequenced by immunoSEQ multiplex PCR, and TCRdb holds only the in-frame ones, with some missing. The sample carries over 100,000 clones, approximately 84% recorded once. Sequences were obtained from peripheral blood. The receptors shown here come from a woman aged 45-59 years with acute or convalescent COVID-19.

V and J are TRBV28 and TRBJ2-6; D uncertain. This CDR3 region has 14 residues. Germline loops: CDR1 MDHEN, CDR2 SYDVKM. V lost 9 bases and J lost 0, with 9 bases in between. The CDR3 sequence: CASRVFSGANVLTF. In nucleotides, the CDR3 is TGTGCCAGTCGGGTATTCTCTGGGGCCAACGTCCTGACTTTC.

This clone was detected only once. The V and J genes are TRBV7-3 and TRBJ2-3; 12 bases map to TRBD2. Trimming cost V 5 bases and J 0 bases; bases outside gene matches: 3. The V gene's germline CDR1 is SGHTA and CDR2 FQGTGA. The length of the CDR3 is 16 residues. CDR3 sequence (DNA): TGTGCCAGCAGCCGGACTAGCGGGGTTAGCACAGATACGCAGTATTTT. It yields the protein CASSRTSGVSTDTQYF.

V usage is TRBV28 and J usage is TRBJ2-1, with 9 bases aligning to TRBD1. The germline CDR1 and CDR2 sequences are MDHEN and SYDVKM. The V and J ends lost 5 bases and 8 bases, in that order; junction bases with no gene match: 13. The CDR3 totals 16 residues. The DNA for the CDR3 is TGTGCCAGCAGTCCTCCCGGGACAGGGTATCAGTATGAGCAGTTCTTC. Its translation: CASSPPGTGYQYEQFF.

This clone appeared once. The rearrangement links TRBV3-1 (or the pseudogene TRBV3-2) to TRBJ2-3; tentatively, D is TRBD1 (6 bases). Per germline, CDR1 LGHDT and CDR2 YNNKEL (reference sequence). The CDR3 loop spans 15 amino acids. Trimming took 4 bases from V and 2 from J, leaving 13 bases between them. The CDR3 sequence: CASSRPGAFTDTQYF. In nucleotides, the CDR3 is TGTGCCAGCAGCCGACCAGGGGCCTTCACAGATACGCAGTATTTT.

V and J are TRBV19 and TRBJ2-3; possibly TRBD2 for D (6 bases). Germline values: CDR1 LNHDA, CDR2 SQIVND (reference sequence). CDR3 size: 15 residues. Between the trimmed V and J ends, which lost 6 bases and 2 bases, there was a span of 15 bases. DNA for the CDR3: TGTGCCAGTAGACGGAAAGGACTATCCACAGATACGCAGTATTTT. It specifies CASRRKGLSTDTQYF.

This rearrangement joins TRBV18 to TRBJ1-5; no definite D call. CDR1 is KGHSH and CDR2 is LQKENI in the germline V gene. The CDR3 sequence is 16 residues long. V was clipped by 6 bases and J by 3 bases, with 18 bases between them. This CDR3 reads CASSSGLVINNQPQHF. CDR3 DNA: TGTGCCAGCTCTTCCGGTCTCGTAATTAACAATCAGCCCCAGCATTTT. Full variable domain (remainder filled in from reference TRBV18 and TRBJ1-5): NAGVMQNPRHLVRRRGQEARLRCSPMKGHSHVYWYRQLPEEGLKFMVYLQKENIIDESGMPKERFSAEFPKEGPSILRIQQVVRGDSAAYFCASSSGLVINNQPQHFGDGTRLSIL.

The J gene is TRBJ1-2, the V gene TRBV29-1; TRBD1 is a possible D gene (5 bases). The V end was cut by 6 bases, the J end by 2 bases, with 13 bases between. The CDR3 sequence is 13 residues long. Germline loops: CDR1 SQVTM, CDR2 ANQGSEA. The CDR3 reads CSVPGDFNYGYTF. For the CDR3, the DNA is TGCAGCGTCCCCGGGGACTTCAACTATGGCTACACCTTC.

V usage is TRBV5-5 and J usage is TRBJ1-2; D remains ambiguous. Between the trimmed V and J ends, which lost 3 bases and 4 bases, there was a span of 4 bases. The CDR3 contains 11 residues. The germline V gene has CDR1 SGHKS and CDR2 YYEKEE (reference sequence). The CDR3 DNA follows: TGTGCCAGCAGCTCGTCCTATGGCTACACCTTC. The encoded protein is CASSSSYGYTF.

The genes are TRBV30 and TRBJ1-6, with TRBD1 matching over 9 bases. The length of the CDR3 is 15 residues. With 2 bases clipped from V and 5 bases from J, the junction kept 4 bases outside the gene matches. CDR1 and CDR2 (germline): GTSNPN, SVGIG (reference sequence). The CDR3: CAWSTGGFHNSPLHF. The CDR3, as DNA: TGTGCCTGGAGTACAGGGGGCTTTCATAATTCACCCCTCCACTTT.

The V gene is TRBV5-5, the J gene TRBJ1-4; D is unresolved. The CDR3 runs to 16 residues. Germline CDR1 SGHKS, CDR2 YYEKEE (reference sequence). V was shortened by 0 bases and J by 0 bases, with 9 bases between the two germline ends. The CDR3: CASSLGSVPTNEKLFF. The CDR3 DNA is TGTGCCAGCAGCTTGGGTTCGGTGCCAACTAATGAAAAACTGTTTTTT.

The chain links TRBV7-3 to TRBJ1-1, with 8 bases matching TRBD1. Trimming removed 6 bases from V and 4 bases from J; junction bases left unmatched: 7. From germline, CDR1 is SGHTA and CDR2 FQGTGA. The CDR3 sequence is 14 residues long. The CDR3 sequence is CASSSDRAGTEAFF. The CDR3 DNA reads TGTGCCAGCAGTTCGGACAGGGCGGGCACTGAAGCTTTCTTT.

The chain joins TRBV6-1 to TRBJ2-3; the match to TRBD2 covers 9 bases. V trimming: 3 bases; J trimming: 1 base; junction bases outside the gene matches: 17. The germline CDR1 and CDR2 sequences are MNHNS and SASEGT. The CDR3 has 20 amino acids. The CDR3 DNA reads TGTGCCAGCAGTGAGCCTTGGAGGACTAGCGAAGTCCCACGCACAGATACGCAGTATTTT. It yields the protein CASSEPWRTSEVPRTDTQYF.

Only one count was recorded for this clone. The J gene is TRBJ1-5, the V gene TRBV2; D call uncertain. Germline assignment: CDR1 SNHLY and CDR2 FYNNEI. V was clipped by 7 bases and J by 1 base, with 11 bases between them. The CDR3 has 14 amino acids. CDR3 residues: CASKSERSNQPQHF. The CDR3, as DNA: TGTGCCAGCAAATCCGAGAGAAGCAATCAGCCCCAGCATTTT.

V gene TRBV4-1 combines with J gene TRBJ1-3; D possibly corresponds to TRBD1 (6 bases). Germline V gene lookup returns CDR1 MGHRA and CDR2 YSYEKL. V lost 0 bases to trimming and J lost 3 bases, with 15 bases between them. This CDR3 spans 17 amino acids. Written as DNA, the CDR3 is TGCGCCAGCAGCCAAGATCCCAGGGGAACCTTTGGAAACACCATATATTTT. Protein product: CASSQDPRGTFGNTIYF.

The chain combines TRBV29-1 with TRBJ1-5; D is uncertain. V was cut by 4 bases and J by 3 bases, with 7 bases left in between. The CDR3 loop spans 12 amino acids. Germline lookup yields CDR1 SQVTM and CDR2 ANQGSEA. CDR3 sequence: CSVAGINQPQHF. The CDR3 nucleotides are TGCAGCGTTGCCGGGATCAATCAGCCCCAGCATTTT. Full variable domain (remainder filled in from reference TRBV29-1 and TRBJ1-5): SAVISQKPSRDICQRGTSLTIQCQVDSQVTMMFWYRQQPGQSLTLIATANQGSEATYESGFVIDKFPISRPNLTFSTLTVSNMSPEDSSIYLCSVAGINQPQHFGDGTRLSIL.

The J gene is TRBJ1-2, the V gene TRBV20-1; D is possibly TRBD1 (5 bases). V dropped 6 bases and J dropped 6 bases, with 8 bases sitting between them. The CDR3 spans 10 residues. Germline lookup yields CDR1 DFQATT and CDR2 SNEGSKA (reference sequence). The CDR3 protein is CSAGRDGYTF. CDR3 sequence (DNA): TGCAGTGCGGGCAGGGATGGCTACACCTTC.

The rearrangement joins TRBV5-1 to TRBJ2-3, with 10 nucleotides matching TRBD2. CDR1 is SGHRS, CDR2 YFSETQ, per germline. This CDR3 spans 16 amino acids. J was trimmed by 5 bases and V by 0 bases; bases with no gene match: 6. CDR3 DNA sequence: TGCGCCAGCAGCTTGGCCGCTAGCGGGGGTATAGATACGCAGTATTTT. It encodes CASSLAASGGIDTQYF.

This chain links TRBV18 with TRBJ2-4; maybe TRBD1 (5 bases). The CDR3 loop spans 14 amino acids. The V gene lost 3 bases and the J gene lost 7 bases, with 13 bases spanning the gap. The germline V gene has CDR1 KGHSH and CDR2 LQKENI. CDR3 nucleotide sequence: TGTGCCAGCTCACCCCCGACAGACACGAACATTCAGTACTTC. It encodes CASSPPTDTNIQYF.

The genes are TRBV9 and TRBJ2-7; TRBD2 aligns across 10 bases. The CDR3 has 15 amino acids. Germline-derived CDR1 and CDR2 are SGDLS and YYNGEE. The V and J ends lost 0 bases and 3 bases, in that order; junction bases with no gene match: 3. The DNA for the CDR3 is TGTGCCAGCAGCGTAGAGAGCGGGGGGGGCTACGAGCAGTACTTC. This sequence encodes CASSVESGGGYEQYF. The whole variable domain, remainder taken from reference TRBV9 and TRBJ2-7, is DSGVTQTPKHLITATGQRVTLRCSPRSGDLSVYWYQQSLDQGLQFLIQYYNGEERAKGNILERFSAQQFPDLHSELNLSSLELGDSALYFCASSVESGGGYEQYFGPGTRLTVT.

This clone was seen only once. The chain has TRBV11-3 and TRBJ2-1; 8 bases map to TRBD1. CDR1 and CDR2 from the germline V gene are SGHNT and YENEEA. The V segment lost 4 bases and the J segment 9 bases; nucleotides outside the gene matches: 8. This CDR3 spans 14 amino acids. The CDR3 DNA follows: TGTGCCAGCAGCTCTTCCAACAGGGGGTTTGAGCAGTTCTTC. Translating it yields CASSSSNRGFEQFF.

This chain links TRBV18 with TRBJ2-2, with TRBD1 identical over 7 bases. The CDR3 contains 13 residues. Germline assignment: CDR1 KGHSH and CDR2 LQKENI. The junction had 10 bases not matched to a gene; V was cut back by 5 bases and J by 13 bases. The CDR3: CASSYSRDSRLFF. CDR3 DNA sequence: TGTGCCAGCTCATACTCCCGGGACAGCCGGCTGTTTTTT.

This chain connects TRBV9 to TRBJ1-6; TRBD1 aligns across 11 bases. V was clipped by 4 bases and J by 10 bases; unmatched bases: 7. Germline CDR1 SGDLS, CDR2 YYNGEE. The CDR3 runs 15 residues. The chain's CDR3 is CASSLGTGGFSPLHF. CDR3 bases: TGTGCCAGCAGCTTAGGGACAGGGGGGTTCTCACCCCTCCACTTT.

This clone was seen only once. The DNA for the CDR3 is TGCGCCAGCAGCTTGGGGACAAATCAATACAATGAGCAGTTCTTC. Protein product: CASSLGTNQYNEQFF. The chain employs TRBV5-1 and TRBJ2-1, with a tentative D call TRBD1 (5 bases). V gave up 0 bases and J gave up 4 bases, with 11 bases separating them. Germline lookup yields CDR1 SGHRS and CDR2 YFSETQ. The CDR3 sequence is 15 residues long.

This clone came up once. This chain uses TRBV3-1 (or the pseudogene TRBV3-2) with TRBJ2-7, with 11 positions matching TRBD2. The ends lost 4 bases at V and 4 bases at J; junction bases unmatched: 9. From germline, CDR1 is LGHDT and CDR2 YNNKEL (reference sequence). The CDR3 sequence is 16 residues long. CDR3 protein: CASSLRLAGRMYEQYF. DNA for the CDR3: TGTGCCAGCAGCCTTCGACTAGCGGGGAGGATGTACGAGCAGTACTTC.

The chain has TRBV3-1 (or the pseudogene TRBV3-2) and TRBJ1-1; TRBD1 aligns across 7 bases. The CDR3 has 15 residues. Germline loops: CDR1 LGHDT, CDR2 YNNKEL (reference sequence). With 5 bases clipped from V and 0 bases from J, the junction kept 6 bases outside the gene matches. The CDR3 coding sequence is TGTGCCAGCAGCTCTGGTACAGGGGTGAACACTGAAGCTTTCTTT. It is translated as CASSSGTGVNTEAFF.

This chain connects TRBV6-4 to TRBJ2-3, with TRBD2 as a possible D gene (6 bases). This CDR3 has 18 amino acids. Germline V CDR1 and CDR2: MRHNA, SNTAGT. V lost 0 bases and J lost 0, with 16 bases in between. In nucleotides, the CDR3 is TGTGCCAGCAGTGACTCTGGACTACGTACCCCTAGCACAGATACGCAGTATTTT. Protein: CASSDSGLRTPSTDTQYF.

The chain recombines TRBV3-1 (or the pseudogene TRBV3-2) with TRBJ1-1; no firm D call. Germline values: CDR1 LGHDT, CDR2 YNNKEL (reference sequence). V was cut by 3 bases and J by 4 bases, with 18 bases left in between. The CDR3 loop spans 16 amino acids. The CDR3 DNA sequence: TGTGCCAGCAGCCATACCAAACTAATAAAAGGCACTGAAGCTTTCTTT. Amino acids: CASSHTKLIKGTEAFF.

The chain joins TRBV5-1 to TRBJ1-4; weak D call: TRBD1 (6 bases). V shed 3 bases and J shed 0 bases, with 12 bases lying between them. The CDR3 is 16 residues long. Germline loops: CDR1 SGHRS, CDR2 YFSETQ. In DNA, the CDR3 is TGCGCCAGCAGCTGGGGGGCGGGAGCAACTAATGAAAAACTGTTTTTT. Protein product: CASSWGAGATNEKLFF. Variable domain in full (rest from reference TRBV5-1 and TRBJ1-4): KAGVTQTPRYLIKTRGQQVTLSCSPISGHRSVSWYQQTPGQGLQFLFEYFSETQRNKGNFPGRFSGRQFSNSRSEMNVSTLELGDSALYLCASSWGAGATNEKLFFGSGTQLSVL.

V usage is TRBV19 and J usage is TRBJ1-5; D might be TRBD1 (6 bases). CDR3 length: 16 amino acids. Trimming shortened V by 4 bases and J by 7 bases, and 20 bases separated the two germline ends. Germline V gene lookup returns CDR1 LNHDA and CDR2 SQIVND (reference sequence). The CDR3 reads CASSTQGSQVGQPQHF. CDR3 coding DNA: TGTGCCAGTAGTACACAGGGATCCCAGGTTGGCCAGCCCCAGCATTTT.

The chain couples TRBV19 to TRBJ2-1, with D tentatively TRBD2 (5 bases). The CDR3 has 18 amino acids. Germline-derived CDR1 and CDR2 are LNHDA and SQIVND (reference sequence). V dropped 0 bases and J dropped 5 bases, with 20 bases sitting between them. The chain's CDR3 is CASSIDRAALRANNEQFF. The CDR3 nucleotides read TGTGCCAGTAGTATAGATCGGGCCGCTTTGAGGGCGAACAATGAGCAGTTCTTC.

This clone has a single count. The chain carries TRBV11-1 and TRBJ1-1, with D maybe TRBD1 (5 bases). V was cut by 5 bases and J by 1 base, with 8 bases left in between. This CDR3 comprises 13 residues. CDR1 is SGHAT, CDR2 FQDESV, per germline (reference sequence). The CDR3, as DNA: TGTGCCAGCAGCCTGACAGAGAACACTGAAGCTTTCTTT. Protein product: CASSLTENTEAFF.